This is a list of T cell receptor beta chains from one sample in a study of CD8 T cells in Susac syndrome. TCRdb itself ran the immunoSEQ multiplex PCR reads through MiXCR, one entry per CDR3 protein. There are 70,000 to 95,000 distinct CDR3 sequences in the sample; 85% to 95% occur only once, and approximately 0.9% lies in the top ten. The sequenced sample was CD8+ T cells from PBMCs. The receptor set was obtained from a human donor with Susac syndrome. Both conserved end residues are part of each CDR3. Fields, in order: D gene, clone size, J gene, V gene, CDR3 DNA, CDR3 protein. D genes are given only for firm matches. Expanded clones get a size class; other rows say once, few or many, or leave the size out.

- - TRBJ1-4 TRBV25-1 TGTGCCAGCAGTTCCTCCAAAGGGACCCCGGTCGGTGAAAAACTGTTTTTT CASSSSKGTPVGEKLFF
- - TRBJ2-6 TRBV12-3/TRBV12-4 TGTGCCAGCTCAGGGTGGCTCAGCCTGGGCTCTGGGGCCAACGTCCTGACTTTC CASSGWLSLGSGANVLTF
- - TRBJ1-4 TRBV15 TGTGCCACCAGCCCAAAAGGGGGTTACTCAACTAATGAAAAACTGTTTTTT CATSPKGGYSTNEKLFF
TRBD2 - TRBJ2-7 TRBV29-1 TGCAGCGTGACTAGCGGGACTAGCTACGAGCAGTACTTC CSVTSGTSYEQYF
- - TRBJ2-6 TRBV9 TGTGCCAGCAGCGCATATGGGCCAAATAATCTTCAGGGCTTCGGGGCCAACGTCCTGACTTTC CASSAYGPNNLQGFGANVLTF
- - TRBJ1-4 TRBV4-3 TGCGCCAGCAGCCAAGATCGAATTCTCGGTCCTTGGGAGGGCGAAAAACTGTTTTTT CASSQDRILGPWEGEKLFF
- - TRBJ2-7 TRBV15 TGTGCCACCAGCAGCCCGGAACCGGCGGGCGAGCAGTACTTC CATSSPEPAGEQYF
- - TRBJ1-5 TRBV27 TGTGCCAGCAGTTCGGGGCAGGGGCTATATAGCAATCAGCCCCAGCATTTT CASSSGQGLYSNQPQHF
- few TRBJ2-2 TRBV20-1 TGCAGTGCTGGACAGCCGAACACCGGGGAGCTGTTTTTT CSAGQPNTGELFF
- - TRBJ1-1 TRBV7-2 TGTGCCAGCAGGCCAACAGGAAAAGAAGCTTTCTTT CASRPTGKEAFF
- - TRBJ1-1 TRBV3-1 TGTGCCAGCAGCCAAGGGGCGGAGACGAACACTGAAGCTTTCTTT CASSQGAETNTEAFF
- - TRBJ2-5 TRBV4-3 TGCGCCAGCAGCCAAGATCCAGTCCAACTTCCTCAAGAGACCCAGTACTTC CASSQDPVQLPQETQYF
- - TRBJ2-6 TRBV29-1 TGCAGCGTTTTAGTGAGCTCTGGGGCCAACGTCCTGACTTTC CSVLVSSGANVLTF
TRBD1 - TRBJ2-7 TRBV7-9 TGTGCCAGCAGCTCCAGACAGGGTTTTTACGAGCAGTACTTC CASSSRQGFYEQYF
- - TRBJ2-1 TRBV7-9 TGTGCCAGCAGCTCGCCCGGGGAAGATACAATGATGGGGCAGTTCTTC CASSSPGEDTMMGQFF
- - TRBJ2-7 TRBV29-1 TGCAGCGTCCGAGAGGGCTCCTACGAGCAGTACTTC CSVREGSYEQYF
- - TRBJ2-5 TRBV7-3 TGTGCCAGCAGCTTAAGCGGTGGTCGGGAGACCCAGTACTTC CASSLSGGRETQYF
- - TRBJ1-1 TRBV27 TGTGCCAGCAGGGTTGGAGTGAACACTGAAGCTTTCTTT CASRVGVNTEAFF
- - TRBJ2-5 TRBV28 TGTGCCGTCGGGACTGGAGCAGGGGAGACCCAGTACTTC CAVGTGAGETQYF
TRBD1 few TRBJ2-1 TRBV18 TGTGCCAGCTCACCCCCAGGGGGCAATGAGCAGTTCTTC CASSPPGGNEQFF
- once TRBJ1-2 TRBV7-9 TGTGCCAGCAGCTTAGCACTCGGGGCAGGTGGCTACACCTTC CASSLALGAGGYTF
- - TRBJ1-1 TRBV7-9 TGTGCCAGCAGCTTAGGAGGGGAAGAAGCTTTCTTT CASSLGGEEAFF
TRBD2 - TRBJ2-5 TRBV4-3 TGCGCCAGCAGCCAAGGAGCGGGAGGTGGAGAGACCCAGTACTTC CASSQGAGGGETQYF
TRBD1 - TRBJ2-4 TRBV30 TGTGCCTGGAGTAAGGGACAGGGAAACATTCAGTACTTC CAWSKGQGNIQYF
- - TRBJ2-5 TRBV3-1 TGTGCCAGCAGCCAAGACCGCAGGGGAGGGACCCAGTACTTC CASSQDRRGGTQYF
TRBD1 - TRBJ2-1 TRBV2 TGTGCCAGCACTGGGACAGAAACGCCCTACAATGAGCAGTTCTTC CASTGTETPYNEQFF
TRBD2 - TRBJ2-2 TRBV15 TGTGCCACCAGCGAGGCGCGGGAGGGCCTAGCGTCCGGGGAGCTGTTTTTT CATSEAREGLASGELFF
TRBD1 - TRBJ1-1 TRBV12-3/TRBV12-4 TGTGCCAGCAGTCCGGGAACAGGGGAGAACACTGAAGCTTTCTTT CASSPGTGENTEAFF
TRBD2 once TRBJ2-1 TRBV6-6 TGTGCCAGCAGTCTAGCGGGGGGCGGGAATGAGCAGTTCTTC CASSLAGGGNEQFF
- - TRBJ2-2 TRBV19 TGTGCCAGTAGTTCGCGGGACAACACCGGGGAGCTGTTTTTT CASSSRDNTGELFF
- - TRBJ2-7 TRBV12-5 TGTGCTAGTGGTTTGTCAGTCCCCGAGCAGTACTTC CASGLSVPEQYF
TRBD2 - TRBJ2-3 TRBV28 TGTGCCAGCAGCATCAGGACTAGCGGGTCAGATACGCAGTATTTT CASSIRTSGSDTQYF
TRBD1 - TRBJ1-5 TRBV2 TGTGCCAGCAGTGACACCAGGACAGGGCGAATTGGCAATCAGCCCCAGCATTTT CASSDTRTGRIGNQPQHF
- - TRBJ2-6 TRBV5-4 TGTGCCAGCAGGGGGCCCGGGGCCAACGTCCTGACTTTC CASRGPGANVLTF
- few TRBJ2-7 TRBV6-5 TGTGCCAGCAGTTACGAGGGGTACGAGCAGTACTTC CASSYEGYEQYF
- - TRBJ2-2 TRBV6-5 TGTGCCAGCAGTCAACCCTACAGCACCGGGGAGCTGTTTTTT CASSQPYSTGELFF
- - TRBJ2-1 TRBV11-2 TGTGCCAGCAGCCCGGACGGTTTACGTTACAATGAGCAGTTCTTC CASSPDGLRYNEQFF